This T cell receptor (beta chain) was captured in a study of blood T cell repertoires in COVID-19. The table came from immunoSEQ multiplex PCR; TCRdb's copy has only in-frame clones and leaves some out. The table records 250,000 to 400,000 clones, 85% of them present only once. All enrollees were about 18 to 89 years old and from under 25 US areas. Germline CDR1 and CDR2: SNHLY and FYNNEI. Trimming took 7 bases from V and 2 from J, leaving 12 bases between them. CDR3 length: 14 amino acids. The sequenced material came from PBMCs or T cells enriched from blood (not recorded which). The TCR was taken from a woman in her 30s who had been exposed to COVID-19. The rearrangement uses TRBV2 and TRBJ1-3, with D unclear. The CDR3 loop reads CASKETVPGNTIYF. The CDR3 nucleotides read TGTGCCAGCAAAGAAACAGTACCTGGAAACACCATATATTTT.